The 27 T cell receptor beta chains below all came from one sample that was sequenced in a study of Ad26.COV2.S vaccination and SARS-CoV-2 variants. The sample's treatment: roughly 19 received Ad26.COV2.S at low or high dose, single or two shots; 5 received placebo; per-sample allocation not given. Day 63 after the first vaccine or placebo injection was the time point for sampling. Assay used: immunoSEQ multiplex PCR; TCRdb lists only in-frame clones, some missing. The table lists about half a million clones, about nine tenths of them singletons. Sequencing was performed on peripheral blood, taken in a trial of Ad26.COV2.S vaccine versus placebo. These receptors all come from a person aged 18-65 years who received the Ad26.COV2.S COVID-19 vaccine or a placebo.

This clone was seen just once. This sequence joins TRBV13 and TRBJ2-3; D remains ambiguous. The CDR3 has 12 amino acids. The V gene lost 1 base and the J gene lost 6 bases, with 5 bases spanning the gap. Germline-derived CDR1 and CDR2 are PRHDT and FYEKMQ (reference sequence). The CDR3 bases are TGTGCCAGCAGCTTAGAATCGGATACGCAGTATTTT. This encodes CASSLESDTQYF.

This clone has only a few counts. V usage is TRBV29-1 and J usage is TRBJ2-1, with TRBD2 as a possible D gene (5 bases). CDR3 length: 13 residues. V lost 6 bases, J lost 4 bases, and 13 bases lay in between. CDR1 SQVTM and CDR2 ANQGSEA come from the germline V gene. The CDR3 loop reads CSVLRSGYNEQFF. In DNA, the CDR3 is TGCAGCGTCTTGCGGAGCGGTTACAATGAGCAGTTCTTC.

In this sample, this clone turned up a few times. V is TRBV4-2 and J is TRBJ1-6, with no clear D. The CDR3 is 14 amino acids. The V gene lost 1 base and the J gene lost 4 bases, with 5 bases spanning the gap. From germline, CDR1 is LGHNA and CDR2 YNFKEQ. The CDR3 here is CASSQGQYNSPLHF. In DNA, the CDR3 is TGTGCCAGCAGCCAAGGGCAATATAATTCACCCCTCCACTTT.

This clone was recorded many times. The chain carries TRBV4-1 and TRBJ1-5; perhaps TRBD1 as D (6 bases). The CDR3 is made up of 15 amino acids. V was trimmed by 5 bases and J by 3 bases, leaving 14 bases between them. Germline V CDR1 and CDR2: MGHRA, YSYEKL. The CDR3 here is CASSSQDSLNQPQHF. CDR3 coding DNA: TGCGCCAGCAGCTCCCAGGACAGCCTCAATCAGCCCCAGCATTTT.

This rearrangement joins TRBV6-6 to TRBJ1-3; 7 nucleotides line up with TRBD1. Per germline, CDR1 MNHNY and CDR2 SVGAGI (reference sequence). Trimming removed 5 bases from V and 0 bases from J; junction bases left unmatched: 4. The CDR3 is made up of 15 amino acids. CDR3 DNA: TGTGCCAGCAGTGACAGGGACCACTCTGGAAACACCATATATTTT. Translated, it gives CASSDRDHSGNTIYF.

The gene calls are TRBV28 and TRBJ2-1, with 8 nucleotides matching TRBD2. Germline V CDR1 and CDR2: MDHEN, SYDVKM. The length of the CDR3 is 16 residues. V gave up 6 bases and J gave up 3 bases; unmatched junction bases: 10. CDR3 protein: CASSPSGGRSYNEQFF. CDR3 in DNA: TGTGCCAGCAGCCCCTCGGGAGGGAGAAGCTACAATGAGCAGTTCTTC. The full variable domain, rest sourced from reference TRBV28 and TRBJ2-1, is DVKVTQSSRYLVKRTGEKVFLECVQDMDHENMFWYRQDPGLGLRLIYFSYDVKMKEKGDIPEGYSVSREKKERFSLILESASTNQTSMYLCASSPSGGRSYNEQFFGPGTRLTVL.

This chain joins TRBV5-8 and TRBJ1-4, with 8 bases matching TRBD1. Germline values: CDR1 SGHTS, CDR2 YDEGEE. The V gene end was trimmed by 4 bases and the J gene end by 7 bases; junction bases not matched to a gene: 3. The CDR3 extends over 13 amino acids. CDR3: CASSPTGGEKLFF. CDR3 in DNA: TGTGCCAGCAGCCCCACAGGGGGTGAAAAACTGTTTTTT.

The chain recombines TRBV5-1 with TRBJ1-4, with no clear D. The CDR3 length is 13 residues. Trimming pared 5 bases from V and 4 bases from J, leaving 9 bases between. Germline CDR1 and CDR2: SGHRS and YFSETQ. CDR3 nucleotides: TGCGCCAGCAGGGGCAGCCTTAATGAAAAACTGTTTTTT. Translation gives CASRGSLNEKLFF.

V and J are TRBV6-2 or TRBV6-3 and TRBJ1-5; D unresolved. Trimming left V 5 bases short and J 7 bases short, with 9 bases between. Germline-derived CDR1 and CDR2 are MNHEY and SVGEGT. This CDR3 spans 12 amino acids. Here the CDR3 DNA reads TGTGCCAGCAGTCCGAATAGGCAGCCCCAGCATTTT. This sequence encodes CASSPNRQPQHF.

V is TRBV28 and J is TRBJ1-1, with 7 bases lining up with TRBD1. The J segment lost 2 bases and the V segment lost 2 bases, leaving 11 bases of the junction unmatched. The V gene's germline CDR1 is MDHEN and CDR2 SYDVKM. This CDR3 is 17 amino acids long. The CDR3 DNA follows: TGTGCCAGCAGTTTACCAGGGGGGCGACATGTTAACACTGAAGCTTTCTTT. Translation: CASSLPGGRHVNTEAFF.

The rearrangement links TRBV11-2 to TRBJ2-2; 7 bases are shared with TRBD2. The V gene's germline CDR1 is SGHAT and CDR2 FQNNGV. The J segment lost 0 bases and the V segment lost 5 bases, leaving 12 bases of the junction unmatched. The CDR3 sequence is 18 residues long. The CDR3 bases are TGTGCCAGCAGCCTCCCCTCTGAGCGGGGAACGAACACCGGGGAGCTGTTTTTT. This encodes CASSLPSERGTNTGELFF.

The CDR3 reads CASTNSGSPNEQFF. The CDR3 DNA is TGTGCCAGCACGAATAGCGGGAGCCCCAATGAGCAGTTCTTC. This chain uses TRBV2 with TRBJ2-1, with TRBD2 identical over 9 bases. The CDR3 is 14 amino acids. After removal of 7 bases from V and 6 bases from J, the junction contained 7 bases not matched to a gene. Per the germline V gene, CDR1 is SNHLY and CDR2 is FYNNEI. Supplemented by reference TRBV2 and TRBJ2-1, the full variable domain reads EPEVTQTPSHQVTQMGQEVILRCVPISNHLYFYWYRQILGQKVEFLVSFYNNEISEKSEIFDDQFSVERPDGSNFTLKIRSTKLEDSAMYFCASTNSGSPNEQFFGPGTRLTVL.

The chain carries TRBV2 and TRBJ1-5; 8 nucleotides agree with TRBD1. V shed 6 bases, J shed 2 bases, and the junction held 6 bases outside the gene matches. The germline CDR1 and CDR2 sequences are SNHLY and FYNNEI. The CDR3 is made up of 15 amino acids. CDR3 sequence: CASRAQQGGNQPQHF. CDR3 coding DNA: TGTGCCAGCAGAGCTCAACAGGGGGGCAATCAGCCCCAGCATTTT.

CDR3 sequence reads: CASSRQGFNGYTF. In DNA form, the CDR3 reads TGTGCCAGCAGTCGACAGGGTTTTAACGGCTACACCTTC. V usage is TRBV6-5 and J usage is TRBJ1-2, with 7 nucleotides matching TRBD1. The trim removed 5 bases at V and 8 bases at J, leaving 8 bases unmatched. Germline CDR1 MNHEY, CDR2 SVGAGI. This CDR3 has 13 amino acids.

A few counts support this clone. The CDR3: CASSWSSWGENYPLGGHYGYTF. CDR3 DNA sequence: TGCGCCAGCAGCTGGAGCTCGTGGGGAGAAAACTACCCGCTGGGGGGTCACTATGGCTACACCTTC. V is TRBV4-3 and J is TRBJ1-2, with D possibly being TRBD1 (5 bases). Trimming stripped 5 bases from V and 3 bases from J, with 37 bases between. The CDR3 contains 22 residues. Germline CDR1 and CDR2: LGHNA and YSLEER.

This rearrangement joins TRBV7-2 to TRBJ1-2; maybe TRBD1 (5 bases). Trimming removed 2 bases from V and 4 bases from J, with 14 bases in between. CDR3 length equals 15 residues. Germline CDR1 and CDR2: SGHTA and FQGNSA. The CDR3 loop reads CASSLSGGRVYGYTF. The CDR3 bases are TGTGCCAGCAGCTTATCTGGAGGCAGGGTCTATGGCTACACCTTC.

The chain recombines TRBV5-6 with TRBJ2-3, with TRBD2 matching 16 bases. J was trimmed by 7 bases and V by 1 base; bases with no gene match: 9. The CDR3 loop spans 18 amino acids. Germline V lookup: CDR1 SGHDT, CDR2 YYEEEE. CDR3 protein: CASSLKSGLAGGPYTQYF. DNA for the CDR3: TGTGCCAGCAGCTTGAAGTCGGGACTAGCGGGGGGGCCATATACGCAGTATTTT.

The rearrangement joins TRBV11-2 to TRBJ2-7, with a tentative D call TRBD1 (6 bases). Trimming left V 3 bases short and J 3 bases short, with 15 bases between. The CDR3 is 15 amino acids. Germline values: CDR1 SGHAT, CDR2 FQNNGV. The CDR3 protein is CASSFGTGQFYEQYF. CDR3 DNA: TGTGCCAGCAGCTTCGGGACCGGACAGTTCTACGAGCAGTACTTC.

The chain has TRBV9 and TRBJ1-6, with 8 bases matching TRBD1. Losses at the gene ends were 4 bases for V and 6 bases for J; bases not matched to a gene: 6. CDR1 and CDR2 from the germline V gene are SGDLS and YYNGEE. The CDR3 consists of 15 residues. This CDR3 is CASSPRQGANSPLHF. The CDR3 DNA reads TGTGCCAGCAGCCCCCGGCAGGGGGCTAATTCACCCCTCCACTTT.

CDR3: CASRRSSTDTQYF. DNA of the CDR3: TGTGCCAGCCGACGCTCTAGCACAGATACGCAGTATTTT. The V and J genes are TRBV2 and TRBJ2-3; no firm D call. The CDR3 totals 13 residues. Trimming cost V 8 bases and J 0 bases, with 9 bases left between them. Germline values: CDR1 SNHLY, CDR2 FYNNEI.

This chain joins TRBV18 and TRBJ2-3; unclear D gene. The CDR3 covers 14 residues. V was cut by 2 bases and J by 4 bases, with 10 bases left in between. Germline CDR1 is KGHSH and CDR2 is LQKENI. CDR3 DNA: TGTGCCAGCTCACCATTTCCAGCACCAGATACGCAGTATTTT. Translation: CASSPFPAPDTQYF.

The chain recombines TRBV12-3 or TRBV12-4 with TRBJ2-7; tentative D call: TRBD1 (5 bases). V was trimmed by 5 bases and J by 5 bases, leaving 13 bases between them. The CDR3 covers 13 residues. For the CDR3, the DNA is TGTGCCAGCAGTCCGCAGGGTGGCCACGAGCAGTACTTC. Its translation is CASSPQGGHEQYF.

The chain combines TRBV30 with TRBJ2-7, with D unclear. V was cut by 4 bases and J by 6 bases, with 16 bases left in between. Per the germline V gene, CDR1 is GTSNPN and CDR2 is SVGIG (reference sequence). The CDR3 sequence is 13 residues long. CDR3 residues: CAWKIGLSSEQYF. In nucleotides, the CDR3 is TGTGCCTGGAAAATCGGCCTATCTAGCGAGCAGTACTTC.

The chain joins TRBV18 to TRBJ1-1; possible D gene TRBD1, 5 bases. V was trimmed by 3 bases and J by 2 bases, leaving 7 bases between them. The V gene's germline CDR1 is KGHSH and CDR2 LQKENI. The CDR3 runs to 13 residues. The chain's CDR3 is CASSPTENTEAFF. The CDR3 DNA reads TGTGCCAGCTCACCGACAGAAAACACTGAAGCTTTCTTT.

The V gene is TRBV4-1, the J gene TRBJ2-7; tentatively, D is TRBD1 (5 bases). The V gene's germline CDR1 is MGHRA and CDR2 YSYEKL. This CDR3 region has 16 residues. V lost 4 bases and J lost 0, with 16 bases in between. The CDR3 is CASSLRGRDSSYEQYF. CDR3 nucleotides: TGCGCCAGCAGCCTAAGAGGCAGAGACAGCTCCTACGAGCAGTACTTC.

The chain is built from TRBV10-3 and TRBJ1-4; D call uncertain. Germline lookup yields CDR1 ENHRY and CDR2 SYGVKD. V dropped 10 bases and J dropped 4 bases, with 13 bases sitting between them. The CDR3 length is 13 residues. The CDR3, as DNA: TGTGCCACGGCGGCAGGTTATAATGAAAAACTGTTTTTT. This gives the protein CATAAGYNEKLFF.

CDR3 sequence: CASKTGGADNEQFF. The DNA of the CDR3 is TGTGCCAGCAAAACAGGGGGCGCCGACAATGAGCAGTTCTTC. The genes are TRBV7-9 and TRBJ2-1; 9 nucleotides align to TRBD1. CDR3 length equals 14 residues. Germline V gene sequence: CDR1 SEHNR, CDR2 FQNEAQ (reference sequence). Germline trimming cut 7 bases from V and 5 bases from J; bases unmatched to any gene: 6.